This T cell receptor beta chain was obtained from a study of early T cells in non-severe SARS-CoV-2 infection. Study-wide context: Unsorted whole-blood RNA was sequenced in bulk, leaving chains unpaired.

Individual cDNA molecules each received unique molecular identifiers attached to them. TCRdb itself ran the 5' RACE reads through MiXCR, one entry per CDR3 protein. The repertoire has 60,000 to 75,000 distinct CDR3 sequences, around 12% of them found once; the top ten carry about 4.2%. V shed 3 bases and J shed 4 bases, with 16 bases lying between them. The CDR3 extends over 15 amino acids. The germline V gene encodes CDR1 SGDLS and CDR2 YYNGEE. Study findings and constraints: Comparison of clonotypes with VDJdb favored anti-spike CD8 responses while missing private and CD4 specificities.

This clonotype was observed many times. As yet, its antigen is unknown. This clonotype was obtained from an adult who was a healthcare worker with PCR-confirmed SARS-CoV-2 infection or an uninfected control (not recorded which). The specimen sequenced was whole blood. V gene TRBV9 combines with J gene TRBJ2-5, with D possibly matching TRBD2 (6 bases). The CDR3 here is CASSGWSGGVETQYF. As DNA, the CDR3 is TGTGCCAGCAGCGGATGGTCCGGGGGAGTAGAGACCCAGTACTTC.